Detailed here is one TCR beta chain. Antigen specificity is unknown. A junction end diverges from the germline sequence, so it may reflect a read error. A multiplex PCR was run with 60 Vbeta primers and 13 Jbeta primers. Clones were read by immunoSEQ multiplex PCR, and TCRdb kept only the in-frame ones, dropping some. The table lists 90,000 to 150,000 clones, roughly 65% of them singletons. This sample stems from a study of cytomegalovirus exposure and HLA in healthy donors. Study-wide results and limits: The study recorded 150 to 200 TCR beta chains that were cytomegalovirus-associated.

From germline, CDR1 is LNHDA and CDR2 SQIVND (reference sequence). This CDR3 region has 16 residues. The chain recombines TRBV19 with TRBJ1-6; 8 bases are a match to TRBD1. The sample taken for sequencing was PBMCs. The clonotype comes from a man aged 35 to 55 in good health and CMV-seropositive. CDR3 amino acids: CASSIERTGRSSPLHF. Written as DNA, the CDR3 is TGTGCCAGCAGTATCGAAAGGACAGGGAGGAGTTCACCCCTCCACTTT.